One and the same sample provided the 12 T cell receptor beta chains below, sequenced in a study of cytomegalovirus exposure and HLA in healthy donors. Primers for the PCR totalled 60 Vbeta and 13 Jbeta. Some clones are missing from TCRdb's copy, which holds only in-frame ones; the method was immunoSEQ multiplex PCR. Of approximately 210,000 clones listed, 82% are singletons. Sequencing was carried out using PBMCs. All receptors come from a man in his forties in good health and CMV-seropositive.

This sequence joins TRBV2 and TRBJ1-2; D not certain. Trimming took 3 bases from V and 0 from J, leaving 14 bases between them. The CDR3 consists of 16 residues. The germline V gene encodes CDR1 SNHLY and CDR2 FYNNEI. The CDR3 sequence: CASSETGLKTNYGYTF. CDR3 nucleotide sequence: TGTGCCAGCAGTGAGACGGGATTAAAAACTAACTATGGCTACACCTTC.

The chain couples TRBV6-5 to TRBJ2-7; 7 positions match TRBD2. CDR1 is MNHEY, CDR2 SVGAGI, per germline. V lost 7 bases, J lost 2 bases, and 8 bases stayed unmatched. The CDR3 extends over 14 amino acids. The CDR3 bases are TGTGCCAGCAACCGCGGGAGTTCCCCCTACGAGCAGTACTTC. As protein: CASNRGSSPYEQYF.

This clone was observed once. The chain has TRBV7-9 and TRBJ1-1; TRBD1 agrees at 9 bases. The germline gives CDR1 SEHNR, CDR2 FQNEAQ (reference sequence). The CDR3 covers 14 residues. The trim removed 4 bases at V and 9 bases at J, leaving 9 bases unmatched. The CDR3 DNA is TGTGCCAGCAGCTCAACAGGGGGCGCCGTAAAAGCTTTCTTT. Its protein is CASSSTGGAVKAFF.

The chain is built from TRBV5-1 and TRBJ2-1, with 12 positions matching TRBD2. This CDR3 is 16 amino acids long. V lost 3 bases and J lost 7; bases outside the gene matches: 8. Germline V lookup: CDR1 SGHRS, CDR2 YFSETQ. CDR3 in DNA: TGCGCCAGCAGCTCGGAGACCGGGACTAGCGGGAATGAGCAGTTCTTC. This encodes CASSSETGTSGNEQFF.

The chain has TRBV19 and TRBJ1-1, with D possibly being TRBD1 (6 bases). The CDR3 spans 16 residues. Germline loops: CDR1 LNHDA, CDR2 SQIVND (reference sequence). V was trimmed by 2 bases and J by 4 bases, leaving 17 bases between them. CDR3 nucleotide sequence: TGTGCCAGTAGTATATATGCCGGGGGGCAGGGCACTGAAGCTTTCTTT. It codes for CASSIYAGGQGTEAFF.

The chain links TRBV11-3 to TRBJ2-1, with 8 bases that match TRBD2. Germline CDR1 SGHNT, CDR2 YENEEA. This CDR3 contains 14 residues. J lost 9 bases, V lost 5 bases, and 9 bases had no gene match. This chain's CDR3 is CASSRRAGESEQFF. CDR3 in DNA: TGTGCCAGCAGCCGACGAGCGGGAGAGAGTGAGCAGTTCTTC.

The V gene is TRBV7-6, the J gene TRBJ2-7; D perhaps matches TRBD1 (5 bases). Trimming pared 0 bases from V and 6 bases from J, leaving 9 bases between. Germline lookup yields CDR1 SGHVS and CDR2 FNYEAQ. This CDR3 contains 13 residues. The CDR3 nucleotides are TGTGCCAGCAGCTTAGCGTCAGGGCTCGAGCAGTACGTC. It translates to CASSLASGLEQYV.

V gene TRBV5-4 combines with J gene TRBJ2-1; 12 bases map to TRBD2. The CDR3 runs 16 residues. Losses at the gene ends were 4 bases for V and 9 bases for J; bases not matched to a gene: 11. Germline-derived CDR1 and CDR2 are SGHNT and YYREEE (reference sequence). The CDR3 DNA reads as TGTGCCAGCAGCCTTTTCCCTAGCGGGAGGGCCGGTGAGCAGTTCTTC. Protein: CASSLFPSGRAGEQFF.

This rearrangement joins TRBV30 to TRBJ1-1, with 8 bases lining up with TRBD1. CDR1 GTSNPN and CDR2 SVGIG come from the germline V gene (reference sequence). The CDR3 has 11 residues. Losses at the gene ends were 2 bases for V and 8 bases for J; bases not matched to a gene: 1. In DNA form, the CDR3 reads TGTGCCTGGAGTTGGACAGGGGAAGCTTTCTTT. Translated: CAWSWTGEAFF.

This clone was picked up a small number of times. The CDR3 is CASTGDRDQPQHF. CDR3 in DNA: TGTGCCAGCACAGGGGACAGAGATCAGCCCCAGCATTTT. This sequence joins TRBV2 and TRBJ1-5; 7 bases agree with TRBD1. CDR3 length equals 13 residues. Germline CDR1 is SNHLY and CDR2 is FYNNEI. Unmatched junction bases numbered 5, after V lost 7 bases and J lost 5 bases.

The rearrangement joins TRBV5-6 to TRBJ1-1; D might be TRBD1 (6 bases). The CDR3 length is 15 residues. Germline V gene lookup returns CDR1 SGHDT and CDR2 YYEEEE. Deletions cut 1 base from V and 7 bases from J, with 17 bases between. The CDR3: CASSLINGAGVEAFF. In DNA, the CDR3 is TGTGCCAGCAGCTTGATAAATGGGGCAGGGGTTGAAGCTTTCTTT.

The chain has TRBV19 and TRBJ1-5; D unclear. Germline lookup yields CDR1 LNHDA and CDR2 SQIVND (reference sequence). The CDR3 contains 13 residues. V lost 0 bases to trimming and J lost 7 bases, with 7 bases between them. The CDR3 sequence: CASSIDGRQPQHF. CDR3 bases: TGTGCCAGTAGTATAGACGGGAGGCAGCCCCAGCATTTT.